These 20 T cell receptor beta chains were sequenced from one sample in a study of cytomegalovirus exposure and HLA in healthy donors. The primer mix had 60 Vbeta and 13 Jbeta primers. Here immunoSEQ multiplex PCR was the method, and the copy in TCRdb shows in-frame clones only, minus some. The profile shows 170,000 or so clones, about four fifths of them singletons. Specimen: PBMCs. Receptors originate from a woman aged 45-65 years in good health and CMV-seropositive.

This clone was seen just once. The chain is built from TRBV18 and TRBJ1-2, with TRBD1 identical over 7 bases. The ends lost 3 bases at V and 4 bases at J; junction bases unmatched: 11. CDR3 length equals 16 residues. Germline V gene sequence: CDR1 KGHSH, CDR2 LQKENI. CDR3: CASSPVERQGGYGYTF. The DNA of the CDR3 is TGTGCCAGCTCACCTGTTGAGAGACAGGGTGGCTATGGCTACACCTTC.

The CDR3 region is CASSLRGGPYGYTF. CDR3 sequence (DNA): TGTGCCAGCAGCTTACGGGGTGGGCCCTATGGCTACACCTTC. This sequence joins TRBV7-2 and TRBJ1-2; no definite D call. V lost 2 bases to trimming and J lost 4 bases, with 11 bases between them. The germline gives CDR1 SGHTA, CDR2 FQGNSA. CDR3 size: 14 residues. Complete variable domain (other parts from reference TRBV7-2 and TRBJ1-2): GAGVSQSPSNKVTEKGKDVELRCDPISGHTALYWYRQSLGQGLEFLIYFQGNSAPDKSGLPSDRFSAERTGGSVSTLTIQRTQQEDSAVYLCASSLRGGPYGYTFGSGTRLTVV.

V and J are TRBV30 and TRBJ1-5; 7 bases fit TRBD1. J lost 6 bases, V lost 3 bases, and 5 bases had no gene match. The CDR3 sequence is 13 residues long. Germline V gene data show CDR1 as GTSNPN and CDR2 as SVGIG (reference sequence). The CDR3 spells CAWRKGAGQPQHF. DNA for the CDR3: TGTGCCTGGAGGAAGGGGGCGGGTCAGCCCCAGCATTTT.

This chain uses TRBV19 with TRBJ2-1, with D possibly matching TRBD1 (5 bases). CDR1 is LNHDA and CDR2 is SQIVND in the germline V gene (reference sequence). CDR3 length: 13 amino acids. As DNA, the CDR3 is TGTGGACGGACATCGAGCTCCTACAATGAGCAGTTCTTC. This translates into CGRTSSSYNEQFF. Using reference TRBV19 and TRBJ2-1 for the parts outside the CDR3, the full variable domain is DGGITQSPKYLFRKEGQNVTLSCEQNLNHDAMYWYRQDPGQGLRLIYYSQIVNDFQKGDIAEGYSVSREKKESFPLTVTSAQKNPTAFYLCGRTSSSYNEQFFGPGTRLTVL.

The count of this clone is one. V gene TRBV7-2 combines with J gene TRBJ1-5; D unclear. The CDR3 runs to 12 residues. V gave up 1 base and J gave up 7 bases, with 5 bases separating them. Germline assignment: CDR1 SGHTA and CDR2 FQGNSA. The CDR3 DNA sequence: TGTGCCAGCAGCTTAGACATGCAGCCCCAGCATTTT. It is translated as CASSLDMQPQHF.

CDR3 nucleotides: TGTGCCAGCAGCGTAGCGACAGGGCATGGGGGGACCCAGTACTTC. It translates to CASSVATGHGGTQYF. The chain joins TRBV9 to TRBJ2-5; TRBD1 aligns across 7 bases. CDR3 length: 15 residues. Germline trimming cut 0 bases from V and 7 bases from J; bases unmatched to any gene: 9. Germline V lookup: CDR1 SGDLS, CDR2 YYNGEE. The full variable domain, rest sourced from reference TRBV9 and TRBJ2-5, is DSGVTQTPKHLITATGQRVTLRCSPRSGDLSVYWYQQSLDQGLQFLIQYYNGEERAKGNILERFSAQQFPDLHSELNLSSLELGDSALYFCASSVATGHGGTQYFGPGTRLLVL.

Of note for this clone: Because it lacks the conserved phenylalanine or tryptophan at the end, this CDR3 is likely a read error. The gene calls are TRBV7-3 and TRBJ1-2; D is perhaps TRBD1 (6 bases). V was pared by 5 bases and J by 6 bases, with 19 bases between. The CDR3 runs to 15 residues. CDR1 is SGHTA and CDR2 is FQGTGA in the germline V gene. The CDR3 spells CASSPNLNRVDGYTL. The DNA for the CDR3 is TGTGCCAGCAGCCCTAATTTAAACAGGGTTGATGGCTACACCCTC.

This chain links TRBV28 with TRBJ2-1; the match to TRBD2 covers 15 bases. Germline V gene sequence: CDR1 MDHEN, CDR2 SYDVKM. V lost 11 bases to trimming and J lost 7 bases; unmatched junction nucleotides: 3. The CDR3 has 13 residues. CDR3 DNA sequence: TGTGCCGGGACTAGCGGGAGGCGGAATGAGCAGTTCTTC. It is translated as CAGTSGRRNEQFF.

The chain recombines TRBV18 with TRBJ1-4, with no clear D. The V gene lost 4 bases and the J gene lost 2 bases, with 17 bases spanning the gap. The CDR3 loop spans 17 amino acids. Germline-derived CDR1 and CDR2 are KGHSH and LQKENI. CDR3 coding DNA: TGTGCCAGCTCACTTAACGGCGATGGGCTGACTAATGAAAAACTGTTTTTT. Protein: CASSLNGDGLTNEKLFF.

This clone occurred a few times. The CDR3 spells CASSVGGSDNEQFF. The CDR3 coding sequence is TGTGCCAGCAGCGTAGGGGGCTCAGACAATGAGCAGTTCTTC. The J gene is TRBJ2-1, the V gene TRBV9, with a tentative D call TRBD1 (5 bases). The germline V gene has CDR1 SGDLS and CDR2 YYNGEE. The CDR3 totals 14 residues. The ends were cut back, 0 bases at V and 5 bases at J, with 9 bases in the middle.

The CDR3 DNA is TGTGCCAGCAGCCCAACAGGGGGGTTCGGAGAGACCCAGTACTTC. This encodes CASSPTGGFGETQYF. This rearrangement joins TRBV9 to TRBJ2-5; 8 bases line up with TRBD1. CDR3 length equals 15 residues. J lost 4 bases, V lost 4 bases, and 9 bases had no gene match. Germline V CDR1 and CDR2: SGDLS, YYNGEE.

This clone showed up just once. The rearrangement joins TRBV7-3 to TRBJ2-1; 8 positions match TRBD1. The CDR3 is 17 amino acids. Germline CDR1 reads SGHTA; CDR2 reads FQGTGA. The V and J ends lost 5 bases and 9 bases, in that order; junction bases with no gene match: 18. The CDR3 loop reads CASSLQLGQGAKGEQFF. The CDR3 DNA reads as TGTGCCAGCAGCCTCCAGTTAGGTCAGGGGGCGAAGGGTGAGCAGTTCTTC.

The rearrangement uses TRBV9 and TRBJ2-1, with TRBD2 identical over 8 bases. Germline V gene sequence: CDR1 SGDLS, CDR2 YYNGEE. J was trimmed by 3 bases and V by 0 bases; bases with no gene match: 5. The CDR3 contains 16 residues. The CDR3 DNA sequence: TGTGCCAGCAGCGTAGTATCAGCGGGGGACTACAATGAGCAGTTCTTC. Residues: CASSVVSAGDYNEQFF. The full variable domain, rest sourced from reference TRBV9 and TRBJ2-1, is DSGVTQTPKHLITATGQRVTLRCSPRSGDLSVYWYQQSLDQGLQFLIQYYNGEERAKGNILERFSAQQFPDLHSELNLSSLELGDSALYFCASSVVSAGDYNEQFFGPGTRLTVL.

J is TRBJ2-5 and V is TRBV7-2; tentatively, D is TRBD2 (6 bases). Deletions cut 3 bases from V and 11 bases from J, with 16 bases between. The germline CDR1 and CDR2 sequences are SGHTA and FQGNSA. The CDR3 loop spans 13 amino acids. The CDR3 region is CASSFNSGGEQYF. The CDR3 nucleotides are TGTGCCAGCAGCTTTAACTCTGGAGGGGAGCAGTACTTC.

The CDR3 here is CASTGSGGLSYNEQFF. The CDR3 bases are TGTGCCAGTACCGGGAGCGGGGGGCTCTCCTACAATGAGCAGTTCTTC. This chain uses TRBV19 with TRBJ2-1, with 9 bases aligning to TRBD2. Germline CDR1 and CDR2: LNHDA and SQIVND (reference sequence). J was trimmed by 0 bases and V by 7 bases; bases with no gene match: 7. The CDR3 totals 16 residues.

The chain uses TRBV6-5 and TRBJ1-6; D is possibly TRBD1 (5 bases). Germline CDR1 is MNHEY and CDR2 is SVGAGI. CDR3 length equals 15 residues. Deletions cut 6 bases from V and 4 bases from J, with 13 bases between. The CDR3 is CASSPGTAYNSPLHF. CDR3 DNA: TGTGCCAGCAGCCCCGGGACTGCGTATAATTCACCCCTCCACTTT.

The V gene is TRBV28, the J gene TRBJ1-2; 9 nucleotides match TRBD1. J gave up 1 base and V 4 bases, and 10 bases lay outside the gene matches. The CDR3 has 17 residues. Germline assignment: CDR1 MDHEN and CDR2 SYDVKM. DNA for the CDR3: TGTGCCAGCAGTTCCTCCGGGACAGGGTCCTTTAACTATGGCTACACCTTC. Its translation is CASSSSGTGSFNYGYTF.

The chain recombines TRBV28 with TRBJ1-2, with D possibly TRBD1 on 5 matching bases. Germline V gene data show CDR1 as MDHEN and CDR2 as SYDVKM. V lost 5 bases and J 5 bases, leaving 21 bases between the germline ends. The CDR3 contains 16 residues. CDR3 loop: CASSQLLTRVIYGYTF. The CDR3 nucleotides read TGTGCCAGCAGTCAGCTCCTGACCAGGGTCATTTATGGCTACACCTTC.

The chain links TRBV7-2 to TRBJ2-5, with a tentative D call TRBD2 (6 bases). Germline CDR1 and CDR2: SGHTA and FQGNSA. V was trimmed by 7 bases and J by 7 bases, leaving 19 bases between them. There are 14 residues in the CDR3. CDR3 bases: TGTGCCAGCATTTCGAGGGCGGGGAGCGGGACCCAGTACTTC. Protein product: CASISRAGSGTQYF.

The chain has TRBV7-9 and TRBJ1-6; weak D call: TRBD1 (5 bases). Germline CDR1 and CDR2: SEHNR and FQNEAQ (reference sequence). V gave up 7 bases and J gave up 0 bases, with 13 bases separating them. The CDR3 runs to 16 residues. The CDR3 DNA is TGTGCCAGCAACTCGGGGGGAAGCTCCTATAATTCACCCCTCCACTTT. Translated, it gives CASNSGGSSYNSPLHF.